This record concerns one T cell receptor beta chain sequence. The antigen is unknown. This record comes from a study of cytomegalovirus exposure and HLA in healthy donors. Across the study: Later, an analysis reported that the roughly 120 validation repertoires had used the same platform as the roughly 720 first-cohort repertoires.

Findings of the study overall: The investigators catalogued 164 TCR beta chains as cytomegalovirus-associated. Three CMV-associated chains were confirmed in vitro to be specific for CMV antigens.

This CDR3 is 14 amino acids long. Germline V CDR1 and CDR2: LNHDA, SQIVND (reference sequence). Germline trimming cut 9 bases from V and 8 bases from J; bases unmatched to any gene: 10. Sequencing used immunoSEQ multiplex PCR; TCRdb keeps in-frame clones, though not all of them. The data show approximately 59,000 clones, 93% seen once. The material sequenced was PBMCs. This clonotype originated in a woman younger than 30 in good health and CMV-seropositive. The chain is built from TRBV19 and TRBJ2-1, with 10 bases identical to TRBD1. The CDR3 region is CASRGGQGWDEQFF. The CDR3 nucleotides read TGTGCCAGCCGCGGGGGACAGGGGTGGGATGAGCAGTTCTTC.